The clone carrying this T cell receptor (beta chain) came up a few times. This sample is drawn from a study of T cell changes during pregnancy in multiple sclerosis. Trimming took 0 bases from V and 3 from J; bases not matched to a gene: 5. Germline V lookup: CDR1 SGDLS, CDR2 YYNGEE. The length of the CDR3 is 16 residues. Some clones are missing from TCRdb's copy, which holds only in-frame ones; the method was immunoSEQ multiplex PCR. The profile covers 40,000 to 60,000 clones, with over 80% appearing a single time and around 0.74% taken by the ten largest. The sequence came from a female donor with multiple sclerosis, enrolled in a pregnancy study. The sequences come from CD4+ T cells from peripheral blood mononuclear cells, collected in the third trimester of pregnancy. The chain couples TRBV9 to TRBJ1-1, with 10 bases that match TRBD1. DNA for the CDR3: TGTGCCAGCAGCGTAGGGACAGGGGGATTGGACACTGAAGCTTTCTTT. Its protein is CASSVGTGGLDTEAFF.